This TCR beta chain appears in the sequencing data of a study of blood T cell repertoires in COVID-19. Study information: The United States, Italy and Spain supplied acute and convalescent COVID-19 samples.

Participant-given clinical history determined each cohort assignment. The authors' processing: By means of reference gene primer amplification, nucleated cell counts were estimated. Sequenced by immunoSEQ multiplex PCR; TCRdb stores in-frame clones only, minus some. The D gene and trimming were derived from the DNA, and the V and J assignments and clone size from that table. Found here are about 140,000 clones, 80% to 85% of them singletons; the top ten hold 4.5% to 7%. The receptor was isolated from a middle-aged man with acute COVID-19. The sample comprised PBMCs or T cells enriched from blood (not recorded which).

The CDR3 DNA reads TGTGCCAGTAGTATAGCAAATCTAGCGGGAGCCGGGGAGCTGTTTTTT. Its protein product is CASSIANLAGAGELFF. V usage is TRBV19 and J usage is TRBJ2-2; 10 bases are a match to TRBD2. The CDR3 spans 16 residues. Germline V CDR1 and CDR2: LNHDA, SQIVND (reference sequence). Losses at the gene ends were 1 base for V and 6 bases for J; bases not matched to a gene: 5.